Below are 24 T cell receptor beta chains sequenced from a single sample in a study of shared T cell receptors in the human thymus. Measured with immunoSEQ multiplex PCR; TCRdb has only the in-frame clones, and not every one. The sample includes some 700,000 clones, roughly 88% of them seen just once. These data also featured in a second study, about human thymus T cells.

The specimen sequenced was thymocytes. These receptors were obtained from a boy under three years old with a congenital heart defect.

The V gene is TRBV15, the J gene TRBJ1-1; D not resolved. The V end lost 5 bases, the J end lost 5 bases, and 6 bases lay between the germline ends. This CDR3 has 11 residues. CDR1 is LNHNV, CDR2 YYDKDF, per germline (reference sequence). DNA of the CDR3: TGTGCCACCAGCCCCGGGACTGAAGCTTTCTTT. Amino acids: CATSPGTEAFF. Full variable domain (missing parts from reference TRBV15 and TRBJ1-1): DAMVIQNPRYQVTQFGKPVTLSCSQTLNHNVMYWYQQKSSQAPKLLFHYYDKDFNNEADTPDNFQSRRPNTSFCFLDIRSPGLGDTAMYLCATSPGTEAFFGQGTRLTVV.

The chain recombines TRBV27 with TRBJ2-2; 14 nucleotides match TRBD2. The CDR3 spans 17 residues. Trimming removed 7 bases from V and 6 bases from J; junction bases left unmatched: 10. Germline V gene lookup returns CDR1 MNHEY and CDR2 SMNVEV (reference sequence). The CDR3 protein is CASNQAGLAGVSGELFF. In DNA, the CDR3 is TGTGCCAGCAACCAGGCGGGACTAGCGGGGGTCTCCGGGGAGCTGTTTTTT.

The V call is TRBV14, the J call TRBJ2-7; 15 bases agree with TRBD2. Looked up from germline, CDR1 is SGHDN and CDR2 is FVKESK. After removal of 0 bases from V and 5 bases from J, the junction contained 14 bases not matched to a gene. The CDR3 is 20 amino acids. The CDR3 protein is CASSQDLPEGLAGGPHEQYF. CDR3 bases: TGTGCCAGCAGCCAAGACCTTCCTGAAGGACTAGCGGGAGGGCCCCACGAGCAGTACTTC. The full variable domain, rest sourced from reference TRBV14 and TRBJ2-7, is EAGVTQFPSHSVIEKGQTVTLRCDPISGHDNLYWYRRVMGKEIKFLLHFVKESKQDESGMPNNRFLAERTGGTYSTLKVQPAELEDSGVYFCASSQDLPEGLAGGPHEQYFGPGTRLTVT.

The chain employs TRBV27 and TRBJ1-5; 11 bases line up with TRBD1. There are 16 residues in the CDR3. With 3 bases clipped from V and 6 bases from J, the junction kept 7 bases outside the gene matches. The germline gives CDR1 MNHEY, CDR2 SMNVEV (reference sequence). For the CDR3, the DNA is TGTGCCAGCAGTTTCCGATGGGACAGGGGGTTTCAGCCCCAGCATTTT. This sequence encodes CASSFRWDRGFQPQHF.

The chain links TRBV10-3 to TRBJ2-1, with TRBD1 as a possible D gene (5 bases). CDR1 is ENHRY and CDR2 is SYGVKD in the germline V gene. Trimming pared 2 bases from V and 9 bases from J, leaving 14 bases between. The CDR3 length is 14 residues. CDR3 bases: TGTGCCATCAGTGAGCTTTTCGCAGGGCCTGAGCAGTTCTTC. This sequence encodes CAISELFAGPEQFF.

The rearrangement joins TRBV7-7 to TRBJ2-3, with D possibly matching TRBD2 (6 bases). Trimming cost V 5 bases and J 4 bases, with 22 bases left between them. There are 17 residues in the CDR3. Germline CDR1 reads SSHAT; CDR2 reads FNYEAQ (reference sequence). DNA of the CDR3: TGTGCCAGCAGCGTCTTCGGGCCGCGGGATCGCGCAGATACGCAGTATTTT. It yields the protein CASSVFGPRDRADTQYF.

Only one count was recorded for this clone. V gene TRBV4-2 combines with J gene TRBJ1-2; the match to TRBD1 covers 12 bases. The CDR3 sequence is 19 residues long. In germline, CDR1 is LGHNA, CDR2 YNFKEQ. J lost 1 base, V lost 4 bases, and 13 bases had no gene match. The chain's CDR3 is CASSLKDGTGGLVNYGYTF. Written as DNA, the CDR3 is TGTGCCAGCAGCCTAAAAGATGGGACAGGGGGCCTAGTTAACTATGGCTACACCTTC.

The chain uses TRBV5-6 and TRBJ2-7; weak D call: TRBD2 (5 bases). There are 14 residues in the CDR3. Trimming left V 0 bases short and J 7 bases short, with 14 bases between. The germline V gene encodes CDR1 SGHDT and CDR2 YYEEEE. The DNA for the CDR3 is TGTGCCAGCAGCTTGGTTGGCCCATCGGGGGAGCAGTACTTC. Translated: CASSLVGPSGEQYF.

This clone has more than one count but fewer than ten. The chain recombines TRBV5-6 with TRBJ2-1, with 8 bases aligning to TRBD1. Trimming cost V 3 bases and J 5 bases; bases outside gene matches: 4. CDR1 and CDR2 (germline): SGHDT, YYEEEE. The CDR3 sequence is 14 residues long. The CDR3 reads CASSSPGQDNEQFF. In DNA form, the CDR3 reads TGTGCCAGCAGCTCTCCGGGACAGGACAATGAGCAGTTCTTC.

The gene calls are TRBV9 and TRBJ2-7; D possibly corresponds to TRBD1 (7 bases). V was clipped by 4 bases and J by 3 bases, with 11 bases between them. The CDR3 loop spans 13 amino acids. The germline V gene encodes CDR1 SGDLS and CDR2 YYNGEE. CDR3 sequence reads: CASSPGDSYEQYF. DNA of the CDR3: TGTGCCAGCAGCCCGGGGGACAGCTACGAGCAGTACTTC.

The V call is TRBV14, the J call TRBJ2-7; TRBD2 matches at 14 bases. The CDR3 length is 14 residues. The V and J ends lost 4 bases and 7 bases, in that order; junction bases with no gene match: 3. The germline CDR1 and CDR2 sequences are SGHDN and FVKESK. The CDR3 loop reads CASSPGLAGDEQYF. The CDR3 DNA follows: TGTGCCAGCAGCCCGGGACTAGCGGGAGATGAGCAGTACTTC.

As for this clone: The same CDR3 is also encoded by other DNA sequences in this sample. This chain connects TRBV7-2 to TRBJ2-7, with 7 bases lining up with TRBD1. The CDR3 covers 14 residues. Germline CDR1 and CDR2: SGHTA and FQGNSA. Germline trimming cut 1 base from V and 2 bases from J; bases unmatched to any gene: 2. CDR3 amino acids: CASSLGTGPYEQYF. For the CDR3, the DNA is TGTGCCAGCAGCTTAGGGACAGGTCCCTACGAGCAGTACTTC. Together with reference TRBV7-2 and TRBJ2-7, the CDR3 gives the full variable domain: GAGVSQSPSNKVTEKGKDVELRCDPISGHTALYWYRQSLGQGLEFLIYFQGNSAPDKSGLPSDRFSAERTGGSVSTLTIQRTQQEDSAVYLCASSLGTGPYEQYFGPGTRLTVT.

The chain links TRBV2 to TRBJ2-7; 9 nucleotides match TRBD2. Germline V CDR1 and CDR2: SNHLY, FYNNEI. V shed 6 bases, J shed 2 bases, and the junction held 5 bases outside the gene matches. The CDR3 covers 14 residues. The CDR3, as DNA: TGTGCCAGCAGGGCTAGCGGGAAACCCTACGAGCAGTACTTC. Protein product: CASRASGKPYEQYF.

In nucleotides, the CDR3 is TGTGCCAGCACCCTACCAGCGGGGAGCTCCTACGAGCAGTACTTC. Its protein product is CASTLPAGSSYEQYF. The rearrangement links TRBV11-2 to TRBJ2-7; 7 bases agree with TRBD2. The V gene's germline CDR1 is SGHAT and CDR2 FQNNGV. With V trimmed by 7 bases and J by 0 bases, 9 bases remained unmatched. This CDR3 has 15 amino acids. The full variable domain, completed using reference TRBV11-2 and TRBJ2-7, is EAGVAQSPRYKIIEKRQSVAFWCNPISGHATLYWYQQILGQGPKLLIQFQNNGVVDDSQLPKDRFSAERLKGVDSTLKIQPAKLEDSAVYLCASTLPAGSSYEQYFGPGTRLTVT.

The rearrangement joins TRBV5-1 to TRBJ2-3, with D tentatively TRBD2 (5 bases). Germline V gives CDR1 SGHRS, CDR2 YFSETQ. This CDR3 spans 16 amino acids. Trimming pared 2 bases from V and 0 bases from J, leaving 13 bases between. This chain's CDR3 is CASSFLVATSTDTQYF. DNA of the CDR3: TGCGCCAGCAGCTTCTTGGTAGCGACCAGCACAGATACGCAGTATTTT.

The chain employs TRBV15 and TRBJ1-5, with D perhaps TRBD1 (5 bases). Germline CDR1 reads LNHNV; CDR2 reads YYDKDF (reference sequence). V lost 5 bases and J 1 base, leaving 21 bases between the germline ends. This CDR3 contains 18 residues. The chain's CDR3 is CATSPLPVRGLSNQPQHF. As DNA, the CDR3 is TGTGCCACCAGCCCACTGCCTGTGAGGGGACTAAGCAATCAGCCCCAGCATTTT.

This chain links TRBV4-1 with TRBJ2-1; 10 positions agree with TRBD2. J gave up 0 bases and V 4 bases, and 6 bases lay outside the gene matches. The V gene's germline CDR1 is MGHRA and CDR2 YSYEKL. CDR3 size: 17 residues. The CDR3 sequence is CASSLEREGGSYNEQFF. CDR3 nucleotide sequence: TGCGCCAGCAGCCTGGAGCGGGAGGGAGGCTCCTACAATGAGCAGTTCTTC.

CDR3 sequence: CASHCTIRGTDTQYF. CDR3 nucleotides: TGTGCCAGCCACTGCACGATTCGGGGCACAGATACGCAGTATTTT. V usage is TRBV6-6 and J usage is TRBJ2-3; D gene ambiguous. The length of the CDR3 is 15 residues. Trimming pared 8 bases from V and 1 base from J, leaving 16 bases between. In germline, CDR1 is MNHNY, CDR2 SVGAGI (reference sequence).

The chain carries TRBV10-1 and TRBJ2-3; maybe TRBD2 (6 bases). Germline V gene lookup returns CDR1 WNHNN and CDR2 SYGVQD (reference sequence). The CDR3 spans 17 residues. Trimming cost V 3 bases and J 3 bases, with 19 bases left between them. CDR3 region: CASSEGPWREWTDTQYF. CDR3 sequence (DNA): TGCGCCAGCAGTGAAGGCCCCTGGAGGGAGTGGACAGATACGCAGTATTTT.

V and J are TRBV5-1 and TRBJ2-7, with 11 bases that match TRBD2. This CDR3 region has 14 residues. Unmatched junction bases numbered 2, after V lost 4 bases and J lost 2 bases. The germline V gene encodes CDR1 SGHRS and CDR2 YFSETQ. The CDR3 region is CASSAGLAAYEQYF. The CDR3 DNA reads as TGCGCCAGCAGCGCGGGACTAGCGGCCTACGAGCAGTACTTC. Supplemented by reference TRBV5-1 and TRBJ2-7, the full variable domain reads KAGVTQTPRYLIKTRGQQVTLSCSPISGHRSVSWYQQTPGQGLQFLFEYFSETQRNKGNFPGRFSGRQFSNSRSEMNVSTLELGDSALYLCASSAGLAAYEQYFGPGTRLTVT.

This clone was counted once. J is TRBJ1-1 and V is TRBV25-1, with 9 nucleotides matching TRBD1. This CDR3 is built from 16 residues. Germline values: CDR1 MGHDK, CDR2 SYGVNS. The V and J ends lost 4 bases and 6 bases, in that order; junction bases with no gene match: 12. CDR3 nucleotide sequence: TGTGCCAGCAGTGCCACAGGGGGCGATCAGGGGGCTGAAGCTTTCTTT. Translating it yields CASSATGGDQGAEAFF.

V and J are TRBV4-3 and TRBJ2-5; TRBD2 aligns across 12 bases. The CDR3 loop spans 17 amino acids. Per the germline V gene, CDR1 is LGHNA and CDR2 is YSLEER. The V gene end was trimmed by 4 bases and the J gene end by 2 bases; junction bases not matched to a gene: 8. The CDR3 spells CASSRERLAGAQETQYF. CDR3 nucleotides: TGCGCCAGCAGCCGCGAAAGACTAGCGGGAGCTCAAGAGACCCAGTACTTC.

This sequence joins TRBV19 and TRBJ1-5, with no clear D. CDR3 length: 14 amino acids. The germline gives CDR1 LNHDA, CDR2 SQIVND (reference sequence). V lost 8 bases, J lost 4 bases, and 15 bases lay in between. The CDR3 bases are TGTGCCAGTGGCTTGGTGGGCCGAAATCAGCCCCAGCATTTT. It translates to CASGLVGRNQPQHF.

The CDR3 spells CASSEAPNTEAFF. The CDR3 DNA reads as TGTGCCAGCAGTGAAGCCCCAAACACTGAAGCTTTCTTT. The chain joins TRBV6-1 to TRBJ1-1; D not certain. The CDR3 extends over 13 amino acids. The germline CDR1 and CDR2 sequences are MNHNS and SASEGT. Trimming removed 0 bases at V and 2 bases at J, with 4 bases between.